The 4 T cell receptor beta chains below were found in one sample sequenced in a study of blood T cell repertoires in COVID-19 (dated by TCRdb to between 2020 and 2021). The library was produced with the immunoSEQ multiplex PCR assay. In its TCRdb copy, this immuneACCESS table keeps in-frame sequences only and misses some clones. Where compared with another copy, unresolved V genes explain less than half of these, and the others have no known cause. For this sample there are some 59,000 clones; roughly four fifths appear just once. The leading ten clones occupy 4% to 5.5% of the sample. Sequencing used peripheral blood. These receptors came from a woman aged 55-70 years with acute or convalescent COVID-19.

The gene calls are TRBV5-1 and TRBJ1-6; D is possibly TRBD1 (5 bases). CDR3 size: 15 residues. Deletions cut 1 base from V and 8 bases from J, with 13 bases between. The germline V gene encodes CDR1 SGHRS and CDR2 YFSETQ. CDR3 protein: CASSLSAGGDSPLHF. CDR3 in DNA: TGCGCCAGCAGCTTGTCGGCGGGGGGGGATTCACCCCTCCACTTT.

This chain connects TRBV10-3 to TRBJ2-1; 8 bases map to TRBD2. There are 14 residues in the CDR3. In germline, CDR1 is ENHRY, CDR2 SYGVKD. Trimming took 10 bases from V and 3 from J; bases not matched to a gene: 8. Here the CDR3 DNA reads TGTGCCACCTTGAGCGGGAGTGTCTACAATGAGCAGTTCTTC. Its translation: CATLSGSVYNEQFF.

The CDR3 is CASSLGGVSTDTQYF. In nucleotides, the CDR3 is TGTGCCAGCAGTCTTGGAGGGGTTAGCACAGATACGCAGTATTTT. The chain has TRBV28 and TRBJ2-3; tentatively, D is TRBD2 (6 bases). Germline V gene lookup returns CDR1 MDHEN and CDR2 SYDVKM. V was clipped by 5 bases and J by 0 bases, with 12 bases between them. The CDR3 loop spans 15 amino acids.

This clone appeared a few times. Other nucleotide sequences in the sample specify the same CDR3. The chain carries TRBV28 and TRBJ1-6, with a weak D call TRBD1 (6 bases). Trimming cost V 3 bases and J 7 bases, with 10 bases left between them. The CDR3 has 14 amino acids. CDR1 MDHEN and CDR2 SYDVKM come from the germline V gene. The CDR3 DNA is TGTGCCAGCAGTTTTGGACAGTCGAATTCACCCCTCCACTTT. This translates into CASSFGQSNSPLHF.